A selection of T cell receptor beta chains follows, all from one sample in a study of post-analysis software for immune sequencing data. Via MiXCR, TCRdb re-called the PCR reads, giving one row per CDR3 protein. This repertoire shows roughly 700,000 distinct CDR3 sequences, 25% to 30% found once; its top ten account for 0.55% to 0.65%. Sequenced: blood. The receptors originated from a girl between 10 and 17 years old with multiple sclerosis. The CDR3 runs from the conserved cysteine through the conserved F or W. The D gene is left open where the match is weak. Some rows have no size entry. The others give once, few or many, or a class for an expanded clone.

>TRBJ2-3|TRBV7-2|many|TRBD1
TGTGCCAGCAGCTTACGACAGGGCTACACAGATACGCAGTATTTT
CASSLRQGYTDTQYF
>TRBJ2-7|TRBV7-9|many|TRBD1
TGTGCCAGCAGCTCGCGCCCAATCAGACAGGGTATCCACGAGCAGTACTTC
CASSSRPIRQGIHEQYF
>TRBJ2-3|TRBV29-1|NA|NA
TGCAGCGCTTGCCCAGCGGGCTCCTATAATACGCAGTATTTT
CSACPAGSYNTQYF
>TRBJ1-6|TRBV7-9|NA|TRBD1
TGTGCCAGCAGCCCAGGACAGGGAACGGCCCTCCACTTT
CASSPGQGTALHF
>TRBJ2-1|TRBV20-1|NA|NA
TGCACAATACACCGCTTCTCCTACAATGAGCAGTTCTTC
CTIHRFSYNEQFF
>TRBJ2-7|TRBV10-3|NA|TRBD1
TGTGCCAGCAGTTACTCGGCGGGACAGGGTATCGACGAGCAGTACTTC
CASSYSAGQGIDEQYF
>TRBJ2-1|TRBV6-4|few|NA
TGTGCCAGCAGTGACTCGGGGCTGCGACCTAAAAATGAGCAGTTCTTC
CASSDSGLRPKNEQFF
>TRBJ2-5|TRBV5-5|few|NA
TGTGCCACCACGAGGGGGGAGCGCCAAGAGACCCAGTACTTC
CATTRGERQETQYF
>TRBJ1-1|TRBV6-5|once|NA
TGTGCCAGCACGACGGGGAATGCGGCTGAAGCTTTCTTT
CASTTGNAAEAFF
>TRBJ2-6|TRBV29-1|many|TRBD1
TGCAGCATACAGGGGGCTGGGGCCAACGTCCTGACTTTC
CSIQGAGANVLTF
>TRBJ1-4|TRBV4-1|few|NA
TGCGCCAGCAGCCAAGAAGGGCTGAATGAAAAACTGTTTTTT
CASSQEGLNEKLFF
>TRBJ1-2|TRBV6-4|many|TRBD1
TGTGCCAGCAGGGGGGACAGGGCCTCTAACTATGGCTACACCTTC
CASRGDRASNYGYTF
>TRBJ2-7|TRBV20-1|few|TRBD1
TGCAGTGCTAGACTAGACAGGGGCGAGCAGTACTTC
CSARLDRGEQYF
>TRBJ2-1|TRBV4-3|NA|TRBD2
TGCGCCAGCAGCCGCAAAAGGGGGACTAGCGGACACAATGAGCAGTTCTTC
CASSRKRGTSGHNEQFF
>TRBJ1-2|TRBV7-9|few|NA
TGTGCCAGCAGCCCCGGCTGGAACCCTTCTGGCTACACCTTC
CASSPGWNPSGYTF
>TRBJ2-5|TRBV7-2|NA|NA
TGTGCCAGCAGCCGCCTGCATGAGCAGTACTTC
CASSRLHEQYF
>TRBJ2-1|TRBV2|few|TRBD1
TGTGCCAGCAGGGACAGGGCCCGAACCTACTACAATGAGCAGTTCTTC
CASRDRARTYYNEQFF
>TRBJ1-1|TRBV20-1|few|NA
TGCAGTGCTAGAGTTTGGGGCATGAACACTGAAGCTTTCTTT
CSARVWGMNTEAFF
>TRBJ2-4|TRBV28|few|TRBD2
TGTGCCAGCAGTTTATTTAATCTAGCGGGAGGCCGGAACATTCAGTACTTC
CASSLFNLAGGRNIQYF
>TRBJ2-5|TRBV7-2|few|NA
TGTGCCAGCAGCCTAATGTTGGGTGTCCAGGAGACCCAGTACTTC
CASSLMLGVQETQYF
>TRBJ2-5|TRBV18|NA|TRBD1
TGTGCCAGCTCACCACCGACAGGGGAAGAGACCCAGTACTTC
CASSPPTGEETQYF
>TRBJ2-1|TRBV12-5|NA|TRBD1
TGTGCTAGTGGTTTGGGAAAGGGAGGGGGACAGGGAATTTACAATGAGCAGTTCTTC
CASGLGKGGGQGIYNEQFF
>TRBJ2-5|TRBV2|NA|NA
TGTGCCAGGAAGGTCGGGCAAGAGACCCAGTACTTC
CARKVGQETQYF
>TRBJ1-2|TRBV20-1|NA|NA
TGCAGAGGGGACGCAGCTAACTATGGCTACACCTTC
CRGDAANYGYTF
>TRBJ2-5|TRBV7-2|few|NA
TGTGCCAGTGCGAATTGGGAGACCCAGTACTTC
CASANWETQYF
>TRBJ1-4|TRBV6-6|few|NA
TGTGCCAGCGTTCGGGATGCAACTAATGAAAAACTGTTTTTT
CASVRDATNEKLFF
>TRBJ2-7|TRBV7-6|NA|NA
TGTGCCAGCAGCTTAGAAGTCCCCTACGGGCAGTACTTC
CASSLEVPYGQYF